These 11 T cell receptor beta chains were sequenced from one sample in a study of cytomegalovirus exposure and HLA in healthy donors. The assay was immunoSEQ multiplex PCR, and TCRdb's table has in-frame clones only and misses some. The sample has 70,000 to 75,000 clones, approximately 94% seen once. The sample taken for sequencing was PBMCs. These receptors all come from a woman younger than 35 in good health and CMV-seronegative.

V gene TRBV7-8 combines with J gene TRBJ1-3; D not resolved. The germline CDR1 and CDR2 sequences are SGHVS and FQNEAQ. This CDR3 has 15 amino acids. Trimming took off 1 base at V and 0 bases at J, with 7 bases between the two ends. Here the CDR3 reads CASSLGTDSGNTIYF. As DNA, the CDR3 is TGTGCCAGCAGCTTAGGGACTGACTCTGGAAACACCATATATTTT.

In this sample, this clone turned up a few times. The chain recombines TRBV6-1 with TRBJ2-7; TRBD1 is a possible D gene (5 bases). Trimming took off 0 bases at V and 5 bases at J, with 11 bases between the two ends. This CDR3 has 14 residues. Germline CDR1 is MNHNS and CDR2 is SASEGT. CDR3 DNA sequence: TGTGCCAGCAGTGAAGCAGGGGAAAGCGACGAGCAGTACTTC. It specifies CASSEAGESDEQYF.

For the CDR3, the DNA is TGTGCCAGCAGTGGACGACAGGATGGCTCCTACGAGCAGTACTTC. As protein: CASSGRQDGSYEQYF. The V and J genes are TRBV2 and TRBJ2-7; TRBD1 is a possible D gene (6 bases). The germline gives CDR1 SNHLY, CDR2 FYNNEI. The CDR3 has 15 residues. V lost 4 bases and J lost 0, with 13 bases in between.

V is TRBV11-2 and J is TRBJ2-7; 9 positions agree with TRBD2. V shed 0 bases and J 5 bases; nucleotides not matched to a gene: 11. The CDR3 is 17 residues long. The germline V gene encodes CDR1 SGHAT and CDR2 FQNNGV. The CDR3 spells CASSLDGLAGIFNEQYF. CDR3 coding DNA: TGTGCCAGCAGCTTAGATGGGCTAGCGGGAATCTTCAACGAGCAGTACTTC.

This clone was found once. The rearrangement uses TRBV18 and TRBJ2-7; TRBD2 aligns across 8 bases. The germline CDR1 and CDR2 sequences are KGHSH and LQKENI. J lost 0 bases, V lost 6 bases, and 4 bases had no gene match. The CDR3 has 14 amino acids. The CDR3 reads CASSPSGSSYEQYF. DNA of the CDR3: TGTGCCAGCTCCCCCAGCGGGAGCTCCTACGAGCAGTACTTC.

The V gene is TRBV5-4, the J gene TRBJ2-2, with a tentative D call TRBD2 (6 bases). The length of the CDR3 is 17 residues. V was clipped by 7 bases and J by 5 bases, with 24 bases between them. Germline CDR1 and CDR2: SGHNT and YYREEE (reference sequence). This chain's CDR3 is CASGGTYTVIRTGELFF. DNA of the CDR3: TGTGCCAGCGGCGGGACCTATACAGTCATTCGGACCGGGGAGCTGTTTTTT.

The chain is built from TRBV5-4 and TRBJ2-3, with no clear D. Germline V gene data show CDR1 as SGHNT and CDR2 as YYREEE (reference sequence). The V end was cut by 5 bases, the J end by 0 bases, with 16 bases between. The CDR3 has 16 residues. CDR3 protein: CASRSHLAESTDTQYF. In DNA form, the CDR3 reads TGTGCCAGCAGAAGTCACCTGGCAGAAAGCACAGATACGCAGTATTTT.

This sequence joins TRBV27 and TRBJ2-7; weak D call: TRBD1 (5 bases). This CDR3 comprises 13 residues. Germline V gene data show CDR1 as MNHEY and CDR2 as SMNVEV (reference sequence). V lost 4 bases, J lost 3 bases, and 10 bases lay in between. CDR3 sequence (DNA): TGTGCCAGCAGTTCGGCAGGGATCTACGAGCAGTACTTC. It yields the protein CASSSAGIYEQYF.

This chain links TRBV27 with TRBJ1-2; D is perhaps TRBD1 (5 bases). V was cut by 6 bases and J by 3 bases, with 14 bases left in between. Per germline, CDR1 MNHEY and CDR2 SMNVEV (reference sequence). The CDR3 consists of 14 residues. CDR3 DNA sequence: TGTGCCAGCAGGGGGACTCCCTGGTACTATGGCTACACCTTC. It specifies CASRGTPWYYGYTF.

V and J are TRBV5-1 and TRBJ1-2; 7 bases are shared with TRBD1. CDR1 SGHRS and CDR2 YFSETQ come from the germline V gene. V lost 3 bases and J lost 4; bases outside the gene matches: 9. The CDR3 is 15 amino acids. CDR3 in amino acids: CASSSRDSLSYGYTF. The CDR3 region has the DNA TGCGCCAGCAGCTCTCGGGACAGCCTCTCCTATGGCTACACCTTC.

J is TRBJ1-3 and V is TRBV19; a weak D match, TRBD1 (5 bases). CDR1 and CDR2 from the germline V gene are LNHDA and SQIVND (reference sequence). The CDR3 spans 14 residues. The ends were cut back, 4 bases at V and 1 base at J, with 8 bases in the middle. The DNA of the CDR3 is TGTGCCAGTAGTAGGGGCTTATCTGGAAACACCATATATTTT. Its translation is CASSRGLSGNTIYF.